These T cell receptor beta chains were read from a single sample in a study of blood T cell repertoires in COVID-19. The table came from immunoSEQ multiplex PCR; TCRdb's copy has only in-frame clones and leaves some out. The profile covers about 55,000 clones, with 88% appearing a single time and 8.5% taken by the ten largest. Sequenced input: peripheral blood. These receptors were taken from a man in his sixties with active COVID-19. The CDR3 runs from the conserved cysteine through the conserved F or W. A D gene is named only where the DNA matches it firmly. Clone size is shown for a subset of rows, as once, few, many or a class of expanded clone.

d_call: -; v_call: TRBV23-1; clone_size: -; j_call: TRBJ2-5; cdr3_aa: CASSQSASPQETQYF; cdr3_nt: TGCGCCAGCAGTCAATCGGCTAGCCCGCAAGAGACCCAGTACTTC
d_call: TRBD2; v_call: TRBV3-1/TRBV3-2; clone_size: -; j_call: TRBJ2-2; cdr3_aa: CASSRLAGIGGELFF; cdr3_nt: TGTGCCAGCAGCCGCCTAGCGGGAATTGGCGGGGAGCTGTTTTTT
d_call: -; v_call: TRBV10-1; clone_size: -; j_call: TRBJ2-1; cdr3_aa: CASSNRDLGINEQFF; cdr3_nt: TGCGCCAGCAGTAACAGGGATCTGGGGATAAATGAGCAGTTCTTC
d_call: -; v_call: TRBV27; clone_size: -; j_call: TRBJ1-1; cdr3_aa: CASTLPGAGIAEAFF; cdr3_nt: TGTGCCAGCACCTTACCAGGGGCCGGGATCGCTGAAGCTTTCTTT
d_call: TRBD1; v_call: TRBV6-2/TRBV6-3; clone_size: once; j_call: TRBJ1-1; cdr3_aa: CASSYTRQGRMNTEAFF; cdr3_nt: TGTGCCAGCAGTTACACCCGACAGGGGCGAATGAACACTGAAGCTTTCTTT
d_call: TRBD1; v_call: TRBV11-2; clone_size: -; j_call: TRBJ2-5; cdr3_aa: CASSRDRDETQYF; cdr3_nt: TGTGCCAGCAGCAGGGACAGGGATGAGACCCAGTACTTC
d_call: -; v_call: TRBV7-9; clone_size: -; j_call: TRBJ2-7; cdr3_aa: CASSSSITIGLQTYEQYF; cdr3_nt: TGTGCCAGCAGCTCATCCATCACAATTGGACTGCAGACCTACGAGCAGTACTTC
d_call: -; v_call: TRBV2; clone_size: -; j_call: TRBJ2-1; cdr3_aa: CASSVQRSYNEQFF; cdr3_nt: TGTGCCAGCAGTGTCCAGCGCTCCTACAATGAGCAGTTCTTC
d_call: -; v_call: TRBV9; clone_size: -; j_call: TRBJ1-4; cdr3_aa: CASSVVGGAQEKLFF; cdr3_nt: TGTGCCAGCAGCGTAGTAGGAGGGGCCCAGGAAAAACTGTTTTTT
d_call: -; v_call: TRBV5-1; clone_size: once; j_call: TRBJ2-4; cdr3_aa: CASSWGVLAKNIQYF; cdr3_nt: TGCGCCAGCAGCTGGGGGGTACTAGCCAAAAACATTCAGTACTTC
d_call: -; v_call: TRBV24-1; clone_size: -; j_call: TRBJ1-5; cdr3_aa: CATHTYSNQPQHF; cdr3_nt: TGTGCCACCCATACATATAGCAATCAGCCCCAGCATTTT